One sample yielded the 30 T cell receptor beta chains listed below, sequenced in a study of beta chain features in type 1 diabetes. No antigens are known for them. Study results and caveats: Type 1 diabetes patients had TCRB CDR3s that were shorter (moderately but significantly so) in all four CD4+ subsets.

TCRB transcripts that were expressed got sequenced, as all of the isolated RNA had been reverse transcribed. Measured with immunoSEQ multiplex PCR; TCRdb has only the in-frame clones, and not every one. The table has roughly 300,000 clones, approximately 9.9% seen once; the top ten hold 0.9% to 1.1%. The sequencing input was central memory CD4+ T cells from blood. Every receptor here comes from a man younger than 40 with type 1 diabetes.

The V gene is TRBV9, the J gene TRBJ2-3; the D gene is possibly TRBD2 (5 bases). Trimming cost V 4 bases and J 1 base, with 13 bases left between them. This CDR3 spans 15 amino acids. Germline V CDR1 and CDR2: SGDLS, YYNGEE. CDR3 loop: CASSLRAVGTDTQYF. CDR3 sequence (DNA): TGTGCCAGCAGCCTGAGGGCAGTCGGCACAGATACGCAGTATTTT.

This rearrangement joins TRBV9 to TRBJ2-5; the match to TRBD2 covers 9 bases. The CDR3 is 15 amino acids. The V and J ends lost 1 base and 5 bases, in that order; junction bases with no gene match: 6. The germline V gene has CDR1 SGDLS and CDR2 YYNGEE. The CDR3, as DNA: TGTGCCAGCAGCGTATTACATCTAGCGGGGGAGACCCAGTACTTC. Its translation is CASSVLHLAGETQYF.

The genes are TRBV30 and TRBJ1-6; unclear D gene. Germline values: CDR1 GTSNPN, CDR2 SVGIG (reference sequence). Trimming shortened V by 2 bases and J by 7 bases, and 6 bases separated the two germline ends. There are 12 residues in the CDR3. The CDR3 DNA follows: TGTGCCTGGAGTTTGGGGAATTCACCCCTCCACTTT. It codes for CAWSLGNSPLHF.

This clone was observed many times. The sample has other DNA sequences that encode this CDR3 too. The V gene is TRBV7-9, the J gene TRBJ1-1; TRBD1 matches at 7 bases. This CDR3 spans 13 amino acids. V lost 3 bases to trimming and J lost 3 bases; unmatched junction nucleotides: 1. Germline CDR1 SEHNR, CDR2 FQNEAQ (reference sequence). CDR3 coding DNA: TGTGCCAGCAGCTTTACAGGGGACACTGAAGCTTTCTTT. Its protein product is CASSFTGDTEAFF.

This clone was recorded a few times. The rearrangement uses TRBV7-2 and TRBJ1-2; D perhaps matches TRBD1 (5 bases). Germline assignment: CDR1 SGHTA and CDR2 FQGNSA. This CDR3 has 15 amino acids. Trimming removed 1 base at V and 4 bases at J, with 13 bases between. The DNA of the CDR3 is TGTGCCAGCAGCTTAGAGTCTCAGGGACCCTATGGCTACACCTTC. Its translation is CASSLESQGPYGYTF. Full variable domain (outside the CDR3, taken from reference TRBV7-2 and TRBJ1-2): GAGVSQSPSNKVTEKGKDVELRCDPISGHTALYWYRQSLGQGLEFLIYFQGNSAPDKSGLPSDRFSAERTGGSVSTLTIQRTQQEDSAVYLCASSLESQGPYGYTFGSGTRLTVV.

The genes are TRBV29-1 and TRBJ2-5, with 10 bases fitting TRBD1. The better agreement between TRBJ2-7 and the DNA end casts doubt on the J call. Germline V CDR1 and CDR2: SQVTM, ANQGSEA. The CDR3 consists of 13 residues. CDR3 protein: CSVGTGGRGEQYF. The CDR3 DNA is TGCAGCGTTGGGACAGGGGGGCGAGGCGAGCAGTACTTC.

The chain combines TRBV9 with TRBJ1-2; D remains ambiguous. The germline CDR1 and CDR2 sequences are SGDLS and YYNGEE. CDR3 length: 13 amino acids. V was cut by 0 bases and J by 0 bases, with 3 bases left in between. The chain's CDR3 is CASSVVANYGYTF. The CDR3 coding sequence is TGTGCCAGCAGCGTAGTAGCTAACTATGGCTACACCTTC.

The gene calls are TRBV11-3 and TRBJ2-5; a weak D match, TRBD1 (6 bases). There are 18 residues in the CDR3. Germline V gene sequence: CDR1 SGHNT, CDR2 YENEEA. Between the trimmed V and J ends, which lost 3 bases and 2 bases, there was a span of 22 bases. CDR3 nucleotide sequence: TGTGCCAGCAGCTTGATCCGGGACATAAGGCCTCCTCAAGAGACCCAGTACTTC. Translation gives CASSLIRDIRPPQETQYF.

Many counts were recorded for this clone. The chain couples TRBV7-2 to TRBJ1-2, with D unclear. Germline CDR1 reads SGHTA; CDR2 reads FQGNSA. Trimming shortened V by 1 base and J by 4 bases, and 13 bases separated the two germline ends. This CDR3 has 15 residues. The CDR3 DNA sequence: TGTGCCAGCAGCTTAGTACCGAGGGAAATCTATGGCTACACCTTC. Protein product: CASSLVPREIYGYTF.

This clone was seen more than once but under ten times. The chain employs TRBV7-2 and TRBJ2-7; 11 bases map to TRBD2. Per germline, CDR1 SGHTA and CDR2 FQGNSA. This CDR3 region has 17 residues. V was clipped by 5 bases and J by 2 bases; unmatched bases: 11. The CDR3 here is CASSPSAGLAGTYEQYF. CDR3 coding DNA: TGTGCCAGCAGCCCTTCCGCCGGACTAGCGGGTACCTACGAGCAGTACTTC. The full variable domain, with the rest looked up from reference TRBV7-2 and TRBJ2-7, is GAGVSQSPSNKVTEKGKDVELRCDPISGHTALYWYRQSLGQGLEFLIYFQGNSAPDKSGLPSDRFSAERTGGSVSTLTIQRTQQEDSAVYLCASSPSAGLAGTYEQYFGPGTRLTVT.

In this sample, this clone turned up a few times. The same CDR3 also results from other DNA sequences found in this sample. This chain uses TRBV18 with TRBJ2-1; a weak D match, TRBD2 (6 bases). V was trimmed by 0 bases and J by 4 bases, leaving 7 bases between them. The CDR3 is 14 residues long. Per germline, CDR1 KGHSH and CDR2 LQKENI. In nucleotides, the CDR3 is TGTGCCAGCTCACCACCGGGGGGATACAATGAGCAGTTCTTC. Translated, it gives CASSPPGGYNEQFF. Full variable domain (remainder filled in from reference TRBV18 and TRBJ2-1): NAGVMQNPRHLVRRRGQEARLRCSPMKGHSHVYWYRQLPEEGLKFMVYLQKENIIDESGMPKERFSAEFPKEGPSILRIQQVVRGDSAAYFCASSPPGGYNEQFFGPGTRLTVL.

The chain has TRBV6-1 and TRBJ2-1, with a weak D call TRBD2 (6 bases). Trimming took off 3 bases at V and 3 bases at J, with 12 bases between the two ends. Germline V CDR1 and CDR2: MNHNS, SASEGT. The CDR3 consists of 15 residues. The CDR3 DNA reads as TGTGCCAGCAGTGATGGTGGGACTGTCTACAATGAGCAGTTCTTC. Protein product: CASSDGGTVYNEQFF.

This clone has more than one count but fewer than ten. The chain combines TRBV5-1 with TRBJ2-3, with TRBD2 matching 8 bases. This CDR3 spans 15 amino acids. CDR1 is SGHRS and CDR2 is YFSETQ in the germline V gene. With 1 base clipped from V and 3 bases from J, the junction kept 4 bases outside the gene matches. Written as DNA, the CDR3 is TGCGCCAGCAGCTTGATGCGGGGGGATACAGATACGCAGTATTTT. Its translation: CASSLMRGDTDTQYF.

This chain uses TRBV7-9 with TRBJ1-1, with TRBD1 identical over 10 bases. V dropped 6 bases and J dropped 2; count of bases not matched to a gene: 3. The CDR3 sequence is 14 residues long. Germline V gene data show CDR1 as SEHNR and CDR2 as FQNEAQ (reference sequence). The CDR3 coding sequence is TGTGCCAGCAGTCGACAGGGGGCAAACACTGAAGCTTTCTTT. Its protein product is CASSRQGANTEAFF.

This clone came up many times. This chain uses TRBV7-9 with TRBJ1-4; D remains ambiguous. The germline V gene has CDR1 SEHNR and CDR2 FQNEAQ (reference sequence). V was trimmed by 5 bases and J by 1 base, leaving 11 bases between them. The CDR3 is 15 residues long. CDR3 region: CASSHNGRTNEKLFF. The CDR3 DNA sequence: TGTGCCAGCAGCCATAACGGAAGAACTAATGAAAAACTGTTTTTT.

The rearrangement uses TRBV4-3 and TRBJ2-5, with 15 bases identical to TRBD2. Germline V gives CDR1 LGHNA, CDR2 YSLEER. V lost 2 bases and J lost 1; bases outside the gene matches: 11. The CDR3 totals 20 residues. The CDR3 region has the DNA TGCGCCAGCAGCCAAACGCCTCCGGGACTAGCGGGGGGACTCCAAGAGACCCAGTACTTC. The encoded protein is CASSQTPPGLAGGLQETQYF.

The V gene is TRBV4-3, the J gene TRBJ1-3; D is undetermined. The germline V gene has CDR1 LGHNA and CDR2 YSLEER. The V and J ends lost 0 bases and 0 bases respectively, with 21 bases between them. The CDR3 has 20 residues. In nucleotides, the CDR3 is TGCGCCAGCAGCCAAGATACCCCAGTAGGTCGCTCCGGCTCTGGAAACACCATATATTTT. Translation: CASSQDTPVGRSGSGNTIYF.

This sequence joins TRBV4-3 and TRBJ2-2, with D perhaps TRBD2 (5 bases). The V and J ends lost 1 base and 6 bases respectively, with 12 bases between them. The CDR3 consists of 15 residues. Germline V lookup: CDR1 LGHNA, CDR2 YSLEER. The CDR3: CASSQGRGFPGELFF. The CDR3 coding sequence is TGCGCCAGCAGCCAAGGGCGAGGGTTCCCCGGGGAGCTGTTTTTT.

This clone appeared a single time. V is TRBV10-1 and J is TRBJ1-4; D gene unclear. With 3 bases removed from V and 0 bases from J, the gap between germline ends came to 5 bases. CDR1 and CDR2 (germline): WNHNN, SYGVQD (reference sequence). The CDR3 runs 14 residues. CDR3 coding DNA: TGCGCCAGCAGTGAAGGGACAACTAATGAAAAACTGTTTTTT. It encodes CASSEGTTNEKLFF.

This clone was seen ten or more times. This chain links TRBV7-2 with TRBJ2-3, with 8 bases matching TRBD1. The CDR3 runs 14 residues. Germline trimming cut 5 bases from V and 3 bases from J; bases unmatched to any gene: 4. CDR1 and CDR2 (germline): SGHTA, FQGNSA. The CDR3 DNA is TGTGCCAGCAGCACAAGACAGGGGACAGATACGCAGTATTTT. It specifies CASSTRQGTDTQYF.

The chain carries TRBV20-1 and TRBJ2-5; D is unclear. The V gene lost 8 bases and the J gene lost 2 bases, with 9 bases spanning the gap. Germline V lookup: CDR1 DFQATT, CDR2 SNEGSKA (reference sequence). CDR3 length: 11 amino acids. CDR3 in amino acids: CSPGTQETQYF. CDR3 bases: TGCAGTCCCGGTACTCAAGAGACCCAGTACTTC.

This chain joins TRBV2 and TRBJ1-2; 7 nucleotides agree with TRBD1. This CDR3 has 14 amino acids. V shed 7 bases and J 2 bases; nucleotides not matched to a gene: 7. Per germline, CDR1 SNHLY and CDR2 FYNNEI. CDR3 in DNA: TGTGCCAGCATTCTTGACAGGGCGAACTATGGCTACACCTTC. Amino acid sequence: CASILDRANYGYTF.

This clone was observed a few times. The CDR3 coding sequence is TGTGCCAGTACCCCTGACAGAGCAGATACGCAGTATTTT. It codes for CASTPDRADTQYF. The genes are TRBV19 and TRBJ2-3, with D perhaps matching TRBD1 (5 bases). CDR3 length: 13 amino acids. V was clipped by 7 bases and J by 4 bases, with 12 bases between them. In germline, CDR1 is LNHDA, CDR2 SQIVND (reference sequence).

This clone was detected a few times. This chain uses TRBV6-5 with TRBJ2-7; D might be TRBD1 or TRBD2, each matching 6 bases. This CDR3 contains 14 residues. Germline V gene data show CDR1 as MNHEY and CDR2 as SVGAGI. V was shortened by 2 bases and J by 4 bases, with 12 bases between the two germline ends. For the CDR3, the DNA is TGTGCCAGCAGTTACAGGGGGGCGCGGTACGAGCAGTACTTC. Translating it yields CASSYRGARYEQYF.

The CDR3 region is CASSYNRARTYGYTF. CDR3 in DNA: TGTGCCAGCAGTTACAACAGGGCCCGGACCTATGGCTACACCTTC. The rearrangement joins TRBV27 to TRBJ1-2, with a weak D call TRBD1 (6 bases). V was shortened by 4 bases and J by 4 bases, with 16 bases between the two germline ends. CDR1 and CDR2 from the germline V gene are MNHEY and SMNVEV (reference sequence). The CDR3 loop spans 15 amino acids.

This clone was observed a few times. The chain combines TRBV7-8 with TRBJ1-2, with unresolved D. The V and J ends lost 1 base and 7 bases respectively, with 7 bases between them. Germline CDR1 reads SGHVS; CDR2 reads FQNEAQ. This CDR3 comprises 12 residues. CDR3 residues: CASSLGQAGYTF. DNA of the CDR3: TGTGCCAGCAGCTTAGGTCAGGCTGGCTACACCTTC.

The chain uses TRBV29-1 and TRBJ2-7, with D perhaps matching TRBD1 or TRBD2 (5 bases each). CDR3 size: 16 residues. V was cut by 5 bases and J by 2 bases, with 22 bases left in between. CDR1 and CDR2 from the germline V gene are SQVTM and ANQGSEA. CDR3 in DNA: TGCAGCGTTACCTTCCTGGACGGGTGGGGACCCTACGAGCAGTACTTC. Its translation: CSVTFLDGWGPYEQYF.

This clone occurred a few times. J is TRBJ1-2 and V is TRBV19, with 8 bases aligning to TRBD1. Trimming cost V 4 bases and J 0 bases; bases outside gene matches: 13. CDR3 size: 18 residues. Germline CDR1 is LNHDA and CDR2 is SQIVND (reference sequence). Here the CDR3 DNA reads TGTGCCAGTAGTACCCCTCCGGGACAGGAGAGAGCTAACTATGGCTACACCTTC. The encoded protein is CASSTPPGQERANYGYTF.

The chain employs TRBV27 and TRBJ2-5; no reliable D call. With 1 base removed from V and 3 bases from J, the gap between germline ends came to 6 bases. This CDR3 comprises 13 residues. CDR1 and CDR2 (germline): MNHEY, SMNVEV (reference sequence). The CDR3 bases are TGTGCCAGCAGTTTATGGCCCAAAGAGACCCAGTACTTC. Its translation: CASSLWPKETQYF.

In DNA, the CDR3 is TGCGCCAGCAGCCTGGACAGAACATATGGCTACACCTTC. As protein: CASSLDRTYGYTF. The chain has TRBV4-3 and TRBJ1-2; D possibly corresponds to TRBD1 (6 bases). This CDR3 comprises 13 residues. Germline V lookup: CDR1 LGHNA, CDR2 YSLEER. V was trimmed by 4 bases and J by 5 bases, leaving 11 bases between them.